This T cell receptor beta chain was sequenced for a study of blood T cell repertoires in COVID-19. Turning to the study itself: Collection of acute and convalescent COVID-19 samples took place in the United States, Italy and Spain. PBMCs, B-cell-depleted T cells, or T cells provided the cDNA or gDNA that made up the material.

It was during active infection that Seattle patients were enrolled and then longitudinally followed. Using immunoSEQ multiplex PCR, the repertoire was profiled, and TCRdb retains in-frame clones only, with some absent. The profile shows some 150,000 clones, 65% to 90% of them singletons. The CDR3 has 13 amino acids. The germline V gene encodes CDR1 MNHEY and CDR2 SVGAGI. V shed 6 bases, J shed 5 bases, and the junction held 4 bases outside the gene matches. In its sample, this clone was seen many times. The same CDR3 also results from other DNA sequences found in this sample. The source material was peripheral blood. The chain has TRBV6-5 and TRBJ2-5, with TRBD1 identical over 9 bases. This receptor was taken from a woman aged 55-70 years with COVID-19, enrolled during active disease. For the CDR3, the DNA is TGTGCCAGCAGCAGGGACAGGGATGAGACCCAGTACTTC. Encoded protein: CASSRDRDETQYF.